The 20 T cell receptor beta chains below come from one sample, sequenced in a study of T cell responses to AZD1222 COVID-19 vaccine. Generated by immunoSEQ multiplex PCR, the TCRdb table keeps only in-frame clones and is missing some. This table holds roughly 70,000 clones, around 82% found once. This specimen was peripheral blood, taken on day 0 of AZD1222 vaccination. Source of these receptors: an adult in good health.

The V gene is TRBV7-2, the J gene TRBJ2-5, with a tentative D call TRBD1 (6 bases). CDR3 length: 13 residues. V was trimmed by 6 bases and J by 5 bases, leaving 13 bases between them. From germline, CDR1 is SGHTA and CDR2 FQGNSA. The DNA of the CDR3 is TGTGCCAGCAGTTCACAGGGTGGGGAGACCCAGTACTTC. Its translation: CASSSQGGETQYF.

The V call is TRBV14, the J call TRBJ2-7; tentative D call: TRBD1 (6 bases). The CDR3 loop spans 15 amino acids. The germline V and J ends were trimmed by 1 base and 4 bases, with 14 bases remaining between them. Per the germline V gene, CDR1 is SGHDN and CDR2 is FVKESK. CDR3 sequence: CASSQGTVILYEQYF. The CDR3 region has the DNA TGTGCCAGCAGCCAAGGGACAGTAATTCTATACGAGCAGTACTTC. Looking up the rest from reference TRBV14 and TRBJ2-7 gives the full variable domain: EAGVTQFPSHSVIEKGQTVTLRCDPISGHDNLYWYRRVMGKEIKFLLHFVKESKQDESGMPNNRFLAERTGGTYSTLKVQPAELEDSGVYFCASSQGTVILYEQYFGPGTRLTVT.

This clone has just a few counts. V and J are TRBV29-1 and TRBJ1-4, with a weak D call TRBD1 (6 bases). This CDR3 region has 10 residues. Germline V CDR1 and CDR2: SQVTM, ANQGSEA. V was cut by 6 bases and J by 13 bases, with 12 bases left in between. The CDR3 reads CSVLKGVLFF. CDR3 DNA: TGCAGCGTCTTGAAGGGGGTACTGTTTTTT. Supplemented by reference TRBV29-1 and TRBJ1-4, the full variable domain reads SAVISQKPSRDICQRGTSLTIQCQVDSQVTMMFWYRQQPGQSLTLIATANQGSEATYESGFVIDKFPISRPNLTFSTLTVSNMSPEDSSIYLCSVLKGVLFFGSGTQLSVL.

The rearrangement uses TRBV27 and TRBJ2-1; D is possibly TRBD2 (7 bases). This CDR3 has 14 amino acids. Trimming stripped 5 bases from V and 7 bases from J, with 15 bases between. The V gene's germline CDR1 is MNHEY and CDR2 SMNVEV (reference sequence). CDR3 bases: TGTGCCAGCAGTGCGCGGGGGCGTCAAAATGAGCAGTTCTTC. It encodes CASSARGRQNEQFF.

J is TRBJ1-1 and V is TRBV29-1, with D perhaps TRBD1 (5 bases). CDR3 length: 14 amino acids. V lost 6 bases to trimming and J lost 1 base, with 15 bases between them. Germline CDR1 and CDR2: SQVTM and ANQGSEA. DNA for the CDR3: TGCAGCGTCGCCGGTCGACAGACGAACACTGAAGCTTTCTTT. This gives the protein CSVAGRQTNTEAFF.

This clone is medium-sized by share. This chain connects TRBV7-9 to TRBJ2-7; D perhaps matches TRBD2 (6 bases). There are 13 residues in the CDR3. Germline lookup yields CDR1 SEHNR and CDR2 FQNEAQ (reference sequence). V gave up 9 bases and J gave up 3 bases, with 15 bases separating them. CDR3 nucleotides: TGTGCCAGTCGAGAAGGACTAAACTACGAGCAGTACTTC. It encodes CASREGLNYEQYF. The full variable domain, rest sourced from reference TRBV7-9 and TRBJ2-7, is DTGVSQNPRHKITKRGQNVTFRCDPISEHNRLYWYRQTLGQGPEFLTYFQNEAQLEKSRLLSDRFSAERPKGSFSTLEIQRTEQGDSAMYLCASREGLNYEQYFGPGTRLTVT.

The chain has TRBV7-2 and TRBJ1-3; D is unclear. Germline-derived CDR1 and CDR2 are SGHTA and FQGNSA. The CDR3 contains 16 residues. Trimming took 3 bases from V and 0 from J, leaving 12 bases between them. In nucleotides, the CDR3 is TGTGCCAGCAGCTTTAACATAGCGAGCTCTGGAAACACCATATATTTT. This sequence encodes CASSFNIASSGNTIYF.

The table lists this clone with a count of one. The V gene is TRBV7-3, the J gene TRBJ2-7; 7 nucleotides agree with TRBD1. The V gene's germline CDR1 is SGHTA and CDR2 FQGTGA. J was trimmed by 7 bases and V by 3 bases; bases with no gene match: 6. The CDR3 covers 13 residues. The CDR3 loop is CASSFDRAREQYF. Written as DNA, the CDR3 is TGTGCCAGCAGCTTCGACAGGGCGAGGGAGCAGTACTTC.

V gene TRBV27 combines with J gene TRBJ2-7, with 7 positions matching TRBD1. V was clipped by 6 bases and J by 4 bases; unmatched bases: 12. The CDR3 is made up of 15 amino acids. The germline CDR1 and CDR2 sequences are MNHEY and SMNVEV (reference sequence). The CDR3 sequence is CASSQQTGSGYEQYF. CDR3 nucleotides: TGTGCCAGCAGCCAACAGACAGGGTCGGGTTACGAGCAGTACTTC.

Written as DNA, the CDR3 is TGTGCCAGCAGTCCCACCGGGACAGGAGTTTATGGCTACACCTTC. Translation gives CASSPTGTGVYGYTF. The V gene is TRBV6-5, the J gene TRBJ1-2; 8 bases are a match to TRBD1. With 5 bases clipped from V and 5 bases from J, the junction kept 10 bases outside the gene matches. The CDR3 totals 15 residues. The V gene's germline CDR1 is MNHEY and CDR2 SVGAGI.

This clone occurred once. The V call is TRBV6-6, the J call TRBJ2-7; either TRBD1 or TRBD2 may supply D (5 bases each). Between the trimmed V and J ends, which lost 2 bases and 3 bases, there was a span of 11 bases. Per germline, CDR1 MNHNY and CDR2 SVGAGI (reference sequence). The CDR3 is 14 residues long. CDR3 region: CASSYPGTHYEQYF. Written as DNA, the CDR3 is TGTGCCAGCAGTTACCCAGGGACCCACTACGAGCAGTACTTC.

The chain couples TRBV11-2 to TRBJ2-3; the D call may be TRBD1 or TRBD2 (6 bases each). This CDR3 is built from 15 residues. V lost 2 bases and J 3 bases, leaving 12 bases between the germline ends. Per the germline V gene, CDR1 is SGHAT and CDR2 is FQNNGV. The CDR3 loop reads CASSLWGAATDTQYF. The CDR3 DNA sequence: TGTGCCAGCAGCTTATGGGGGGCCGCAACAGATACGCAGTATTTT.

V gene TRBV25-1 combines with J gene TRBJ2-3, with 8 bases matching TRBD2. Germline V gives CDR1 MGHDK, CDR2 SYGVNS. Losses at the gene ends were 5 bases for V and 5 bases for J; bases not matched to a gene: 3. The CDR3 length is 13 residues. CDR3 in amino acids: CASSLAGRDTQYF. CDR3 in DNA: TGTGCCAGCAGTTTAGCGGGGAGAGATACGCAGTATTTT.

This chain joins TRBV21-1 and TRBJ2-2; the DNA was not used to check the table's D call, TRBD1. TRBV21-1 is deemed a pseudogene. The CDR3 totals 21 residues. CDR3 nucleotide sequence: TGTGCCAGCAGCAAAGTGTCGCGCGACAGGGTCCTTCCAACATGGACCGGGGAGCTGTTTTTT. This gives the protein CASSKVSRDRVLPTWTGELFF.

This chain uses TRBV4-2 with TRBJ2-1; D remains unclear. V was clipped by 0 bases and J by 2 bases, with 8 bases between them. Germline V CDR1 and CDR2: LGHNA, YNFKEQ. The CDR3 sequence is 15 residues long. The CDR3 spells CASSQDRFPYNEQFF. CDR3 nucleotide sequence: TGTGCCAGCAGCCAAGATAGGTTTCCCTACAATGAGCAGTTCTTC.

The rearrangement links TRBV7-9 to TRBJ1-4; D is undetermined. CDR3 length equals 13 residues. The ends were cut back, 4 bases at V and 8 bases at J, with 11 bases in the middle. Germline values: CDR1 SEHNR, CDR2 FQNEAQ (reference sequence). The CDR3 loop reads CASSSGPDEKLFF. DNA for the CDR3: TGTGCCAGCAGCTCCGGACCTGACGAAAAACTGTTTTTT.

The chain carries TRBV2 and TRBJ2-7; tentatively, D is TRBD1 (6 bases). Trimming took 3 bases from V and 2 from J, leaving 14 bases between them. The CDR3 length is 15 residues. Germline V gene data show CDR1 as SNHLY and CDR2 as FYNNEI. CDR3 loop: CASSERAGVAYEQYF. CDR3 DNA: TGTGCCAGCAGTGAGCGCGCAGGGGTTGCCTACGAGCAGTACTTC.

The rearrangement uses TRBV29-1 and TRBJ1-2, with a possible D match to TRBD1 (5 bases). The V end lost 4 bases, the J end lost 2 bases, and 11 bases lay between the germline ends. Per the germline V gene, CDR1 is SQVTM and CDR2 is ANQGSEA. This CDR3 comprises 13 residues. The CDR3 sequence is CSVVKGPNYGYTF. CDR3 nucleotide sequence: TGCAGCGTTGTTAAGGGGCCAAACTATGGCTACACCTTC.

The chain carries TRBV19 and TRBJ1-1, with D uncertain. CDR1 and CDR2 (germline): LNHDA, SQIVND (reference sequence). The CDR3 is 15 residues long. Trimming stripped 7 bases from V and 2 bases from J, with 17 bases between. CDR3 coding DNA: TGTGCCAGTATGGGATGGTTAGGGAGTAACACTGAAGCTTTCTTT. This encodes CASMGWLGSNTEAFF.

This clone has only a few counts. The chain has TRBV5-1 and TRBJ2-5; TRBD1 might be the D (5 bases). Germline V gene sequence: CDR1 SGHRS, CDR2 YFSETQ. The CDR3 runs to 16 residues. V was trimmed by 4 bases and J by 5 bases, leaving 21 bases between them. The DNA for the CDR3 is TGCGCCAGCAGCCCTCCTAAACCCAGGGCGGAGGAGACCCAGTACTTC. Translated, it gives CASSPPKPRAEETQYF.